Sequencing of this T cell receptor (beta chain) was carried out in a study of cytomegalovirus exposure and HLA in healthy donors. The CDR3 consists of 12 residues. Per germline, CDR1 SGHDT and CDR2 YYEEEE. V lost 5 bases, J lost 3 bases, and 8 bases lay in between. The donors (healthy individuals) were bone marrow donors. Researchers ran the PCR with 60 Vbeta and 13 Jbeta primers. TCRdb's copy holds only in-frame clones and misses some; the assay was immunoSEQ multiplex PCR. Its table records 95,000 to 150,000 clones. The chain uses TRBV5-6 and TRBJ2-5; D remains ambiguous. The sample was PBMCs. The TCR was taken from a man aged 25-40 years in good health and CMV-seronegative. The CDR3 loop is CASRYSKETQYF. CDR3 DNA sequence: TGTGCCAGCAGGTACAGCAAAGAGACCCAGTACTTC.